The 23 T cell receptor beta chains reported below all come from one sample, sequenced in a study of cytomegalovirus exposure and HLA in healthy donors. Both 60 Vbeta primers and 13 Jbeta primers went into the PCR. Generated by immunoSEQ multiplex PCR, the TCRdb table keeps only in-frame clones and is missing some. The sample has around 150,000 clones; 60% to 75% are singletons. Sequences were obtained from PBMCs. The receptors were sampled from a human donor in good health.

The rearrangement joins TRBV5-1 to TRBJ2-1, with D tentatively TRBD1 (5 bases). V dropped 4 bases and J dropped 8 bases, with 13 bases sitting between them. CDR3 size: 13 residues. CDR1 is SGHRS and CDR2 is YFSETQ in the germline V gene. CDR3 nucleotides: TGCGCCAGCAGCCCGATTGGGGCGCATGAGCAGTTCTTC. Residues: CASSPIGAHEQFF.

The chain couples TRBV27 to TRBJ2-2; TRBD2 agrees at 10 bases. In germline, CDR1 is MNHEY, CDR2 SMNVEV (reference sequence). Trimming removed 3 bases from V and 4 bases from J; junction bases left unmatched: 5. The CDR3 contains 16 residues. The CDR3 loop is CASSFGASGSTGELFF. The CDR3 DNA is TGTGCCAGCAGTTTCGGCGCTAGCGGGAGCACCGGGGAGCTGTTTTTT.

This chain links TRBV27 with TRBJ2-7; 10 positions agree with TRBD2. CDR3 length: 13 residues. V dropped 4 bases and J dropped 6; count of bases not matched to a gene: 3. Germline loops: CDR1 MNHEY, CDR2 SMNVEV (reference sequence). CDR3 amino acids: CASSSSGRGEQYF. The CDR3 DNA reads TGTGCCAGCAGTTCGAGCGGGAGGGGCGAGCAGTACTTC.

The CDR3 loop is CASSLADGPGEKLFF. For the CDR3, the DNA is TGTGCCAGCAGCTTGGCGGATGGGCCTGGTGAAAAACTGTTTTTT. The rearrangement uses TRBV5-4 and TRBJ1-4; D is unresolved. This CDR3 is built from 15 residues. V was shortened by 0 bases and J by 7 bases, with 13 bases between the two germline ends. CDR1 is SGHNT, CDR2 YYREEE, per germline (reference sequence). The full variable domain, completed using reference TRBV5-4 and TRBJ1-4, is ETGVTQSPTHLIKTRGQQVTLRCSSQSGHNTVSWYQQALGQGPQFIFQYYREEENGRGNFPPRFSGLQFPNYSSELNVNALELDDSALYLCASSLADGPGEKLFFGSGTQLSVL.

The J gene is TRBJ1-5, the V gene TRBV6-6; 9 bases line up with TRBD1. The germline CDR1 and CDR2 sequences are MNHNY and SVGAGI (reference sequence). With 6 bases clipped from V and 0 bases from J, the junction kept 6 bases outside the gene matches. The CDR3 totals 16 residues. Here the CDR3 DNA reads TGTGCCAGCAGAGGGACAGGGAGCGATAGCAATCAGCCCCAGCATTTT. Its translation: CASRGTGSDSNQPQHF.

V and J are TRBV4-1 and TRBJ2-1; 8 bases are a match to TRBD1. Germline CDR1 reads MGHRA; CDR2 reads YSYEKL. CDR3 length: 17 amino acids. V was clipped by 0 bases and J by 7 bases; unmatched bases: 11. The CDR3 DNA reads as TGCGCCAGCAGCCAAGATCGTAGACAGGGGTATCGTAATGAGCAGTTCTTC. Translation gives CASSQDRRQGYRNEQFF.

The J gene is TRBJ2-7, the V gene TRBV7-2; tentatively, D is TRBD2 (5 bases). The CDR3 totals 17 residues. The V and J ends lost 1 base and 0 bases respectively, with 16 bases between them. In germline, CDR1 is SGHTA, CDR2 FQGNSA. The CDR3 is CASSLDSVGALSYEQYF. The CDR3 DNA follows: TGTGCCAGCAGCTTAGATTCGGTGGGAGCGCTCTCCTACGAGCAGTACTTC.

This chain links TRBV5-6 with TRBJ1-2, with D possibly TRBD1 on 5 matching bases. V was shortened by 4 bases and J by 5 bases, with 15 bases between the two germline ends. The CDR3 sequence is 14 residues long. CDR1 and CDR2 (germline): SGHDT, YYEEEE. This chain's CDR3 is CASSEDRRIYGYTF. In nucleotides, the CDR3 is TGTGCCAGCAGCGAAGACAGACGTATTTATGGCTACACCTTC.

The V gene is TRBV7-9, the J gene TRBJ1-6, with a possible D match to TRBD1 (6 bases). Between the trimmed V and J ends, which lost 3 bases and 5 bases, there was a span of 8 bases. Germline V gene lookup returns CDR1 SEHNR and CDR2 FQNEAQ (reference sequence). The length of the CDR3 is 14 residues. CDR3 nucleotides: TGTGCCAGCAGCTTGAGGGACAATAATTCACCCCTCCACTTT. This gives the protein CASSLRDNNSPLHF.

The table lists this clone with a few counts. The same CDR3 can be traced to other DNA sequences in this sample. The chain joins TRBV18 to TRBJ2-7; 7 bases match TRBD1. From germline, CDR1 is KGHSH and CDR2 LQKENI. This CDR3 contains 13 residues. V was clipped by 3 bases and J by 3 bases; unmatched bases: 2. CDR3 loop: CASSPGTDYEQYF. The CDR3 coding sequence is TGTGCCAGCTCACCGGGGACAGACTACGAGCAGTACTTC.

In this sample, this clone turned up once. V and J are TRBV11-3 and TRBJ2-6, with D hard to call. The CDR3 consists of 13 residues. Germline values: CDR1 SGHNT, CDR2 YENEEA. The ends were cut back, 5 bases at V and 2 bases at J, with 4 bases in the middle. The CDR3 here is CASSRAGANVLTF. The CDR3, as DNA: TGTGCCAGCAGCCGAGCTGGGGCCAACGTCCTGACTTTC.

The V and J genes are TRBV5-1 and TRBJ1-4; D unclear. CDR3 size: 14 residues. Germline V gene sequence: CDR1 SGHRS, CDR2 YFSETQ. Trimming removed 0 bases at V and 5 bases at J, with 8 bases between. The CDR3 region has the DNA TGCGCCAGCAGCTTGGATAGGGAGAATGAAAAACTGTTTTTT. Its protein is CASSLDRENEKLFF.

The chain combines TRBV19 with TRBJ2-4; the match to TRBD2 covers 7 bases. J lost 2 bases, V lost 5 bases, and 3 bases had no gene match. From germline, CDR1 is LNHDA and CDR2 SQIVND (reference sequence). CDR3 size: 14 residues. The CDR3 is CASSERGPKNIQYF. CDR3 in DNA: TGTGCCAGTAGTGAGCGGGGTCCCAAAAACATTCAGTACTTC. The variable domain in full, with the rest retrieved from reference TRBV19 and TRBJ2-4, is DGGITQSPKYLFRKEGQNVTLSCEQNLNHDAMYWYRQDPGQGLRLIYYSQIVNDFQKGDIAEGYSVSREKKESFPLTVTSAQKNPTAFYLCASSERGPKNIQYFGAGTRLSVL.

The chain recombines TRBV5-1 with TRBJ2-5; 9 bases map to TRBD2. TRBJ2-7 matches the DNA end more closely, so the J call is doubtful. The length of the CDR3 is 17 residues. Germline V gives CDR1 SGHRS, CDR2 YFSETQ. This CDR3 is CASSLGLAVRSSYEQYF. Here the CDR3 DNA reads TGCGCCAGCAGCTTGGGACTAGCGGTACGAAGCTCCTACGAGCAGTACTTC.

This clone was detected once. The chain joins TRBV19 to TRBJ1-4; maybe TRBD1 (5 bases). The CDR3 runs 16 residues. Germline values: CDR1 LNHDA, CDR2 SQIVND (reference sequence). Deletions cut 1 base from V and 5 bases from J, with 14 bases between. CDR3 sequence: CASSIVPGLTNEKLFF. The CDR3 bases are TGTGCCAGTAGTATAGTCCCGGGACTAACGAATGAAAAACTGTTTTTT. Using reference TRBV19 and TRBJ1-4 for the parts outside the CDR3, the full variable domain is DGGITQSPKYLFRKEGQNVTLSCEQNLNHDAMYWYRQDPGQGLRLIYYSQIVNDFQKGDIAEGYSVSREKKESFPLTVTSAQKNPTAFYLCASSIVPGLTNEKLFFGSGTQLSVL.

This clone was counted a few times. The J gene is TRBJ2-7, the V gene TRBV28, with D perhaps matching TRBD1 (7 bases). Per germline, CDR1 MDHEN and CDR2 SYDVKM. The length of the CDR3 is 12 residues. V was cut by 8 bases and J by 3 bases, with 11 bases left in between. The DNA for the CDR3 is TGTGCCAGCGGGCAGGGGGGCTACGAGCAGTACTTC. It is translated as CASGQGGYEQYF.

This clone was seen a few times. The chain links TRBV11-3 to TRBJ2-1; TRBD2 matches at 8 bases. The germline gives CDR1 SGHNT, CDR2 YENEEA. Trimming took 1 base from V and 5 from J; bases not matched to a gene: 10. There are 17 residues in the CDR3. The CDR3 DNA reads TGTGCCAGCAGCTTAGGCCCACTAGCGGAGCCACACAATGAGCAGTTCTTC. The encoded protein is CASSLGPLAEPHNEQFF.

The J gene is TRBJ2-1, the V gene TRBV15, with 11 bases aligning to TRBD1. The germline gives CDR1 LNHNV, CDR2 YYDKDF (reference sequence). Trimming cost V 1 base and J 8 bases; bases outside gene matches: 7. The CDR3 sequence is 16 residues long. The CDR3 sequence: CATSRGGQGAVDEQFF. The CDR3 nucleotides read TGTGCCACCAGCAGAGGAGGACAGGGGGCAGTAGATGAGCAGTTCTTC.

The V call is TRBV4-3, the J call TRBJ2-1; 10 bases map to TRBD2. V shed 0 bases, J shed 8 bases, and the junction held 7 bases outside the gene matches. Per germline, CDR1 LGHNA and CDR2 YSLEER. The CDR3 has 16 amino acids. CDR3 residues: CASSQDRLAGVYEQFF. The DNA of the CDR3 is TGCGCCAGCAGCCAAGATCGGCTAGCGGGAGTGTATGAGCAGTTCTTC.

This clone was observed a few times. This chain joins TRBV27 and TRBJ1-2; 8 nucleotides agree with TRBD1. The CDR3 extends over 13 amino acids. The J segment lost 5 bases and the V segment lost 5 bases, leaving 4 bases of the junction unmatched. The germline V gene encodes CDR1 MNHEY and CDR2 SMNVEV (reference sequence). CDR3 coding DNA: TGTGCCAGCAGTGAGACAGGGGAGTATGGCTACACCTTC. It specifies CASSETGEYGYTF.

The chain links TRBV28 to TRBJ2-3; 8 nucleotides match TRBD2. CDR1 and CDR2 from the germline V gene are MDHEN and SYDVKM. V dropped 4 bases and J dropped 0; count of bases not matched to a gene: 6. There are 16 residues in the CDR3. Here the CDR3 DNA reads TGTGCCAGCAGTTCGCCTACTAGCGGAAGCACAGATACGCAGTATTTT. It is translated as CASSSPTSGSTDTQYF.

The chain carries TRBV10-3 and TRBJ2-2, with a possible D match to TRBD1 (5 bases). The CDR3 has 15 amino acids. V gave up 7 bases and J gave up 0 bases, with 12 bases separating them. Germline lookup yields CDR1 ENHRY and CDR2 SYGVKD. The CDR3 region is CAITAGIANTGELFF. The DNA for the CDR3 is TGTGCCATCACGGCAGGGATAGCGAACACCGGGGAGCTGTTTTTT.

The CDR3 nucleotides read TGTGCCAGCAGTGAAGCGTCTAGCTCTCGCTACGAGCAGTACTTC. Protein sequence: CASSEASSSRYEQYF. The V and J genes are TRBV6-1 and TRBJ2-7, with a possible D match to TRBD2 (5 bases). The CDR3 has 15 residues. Deletions cut 0 bases from V and 3 bases from J, with 12 bases between. Germline V gene lookup returns CDR1 MNHNS and CDR2 SASEGT.